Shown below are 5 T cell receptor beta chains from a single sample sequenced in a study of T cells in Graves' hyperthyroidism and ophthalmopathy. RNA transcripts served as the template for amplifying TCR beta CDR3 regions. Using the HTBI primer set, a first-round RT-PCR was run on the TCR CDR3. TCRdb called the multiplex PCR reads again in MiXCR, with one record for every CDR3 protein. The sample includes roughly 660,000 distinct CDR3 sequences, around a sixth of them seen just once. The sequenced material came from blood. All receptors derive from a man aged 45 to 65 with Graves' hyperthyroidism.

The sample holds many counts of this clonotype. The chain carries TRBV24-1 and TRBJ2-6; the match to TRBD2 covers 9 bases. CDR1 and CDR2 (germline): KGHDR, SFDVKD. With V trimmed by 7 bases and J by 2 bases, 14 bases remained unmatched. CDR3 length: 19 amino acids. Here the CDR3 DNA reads TGTGCCACCAGCCCTGCGGGGGGGGCTACCTTTACTGGGGCCAACGTCCTGACTTTC. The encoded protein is CATSPAGGATFTGANVLTF.

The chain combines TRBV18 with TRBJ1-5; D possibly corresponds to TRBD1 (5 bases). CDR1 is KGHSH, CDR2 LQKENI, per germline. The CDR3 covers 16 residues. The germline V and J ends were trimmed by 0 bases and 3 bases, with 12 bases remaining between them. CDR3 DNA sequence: TGTGCCAGCTCACCACCCCTCGCACAGGCCAATCAGCCCCAGCATTTT. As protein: CASSPPLAQANQPQHF. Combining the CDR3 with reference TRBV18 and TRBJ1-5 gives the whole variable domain NAGVMQNPRHLVRRRGQEARLRCSPMKGHSHVYWYRQLPEEGLKFMVYLQKENIIDESGMPKERFSAEFPKEGPSILRIQQVVRGDSAAYFCASSPPLAQANQPQHFGDGTRLSIL.

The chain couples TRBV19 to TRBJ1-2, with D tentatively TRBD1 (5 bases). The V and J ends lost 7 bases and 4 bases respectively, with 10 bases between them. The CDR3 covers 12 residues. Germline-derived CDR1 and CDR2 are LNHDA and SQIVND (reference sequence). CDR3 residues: CASMTDLYGYTF. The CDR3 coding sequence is TGTGCCAGTATGACAGACCTCTATGGCTACACCTTC.

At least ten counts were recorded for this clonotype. CDR3 coding DNA: TGTGCCAGCCGACAGGGGCGCGGGGGAGGCGCTACGCAGTATTTT. It codes for CASRQGRGGGATQYF. This chain joins TRBV2 and TRBJ2-3; maybe TRBD1 (8 bases). Per germline, CDR1 SNHLY and CDR2 FYNNEI. With 8 bases removed from V and 8 bases from J, the gap between germline ends came to 23 bases. The CDR3 is 15 amino acids. Variable domain in full (rest from reference TRBV2 and TRBJ2-3): EPEVTQTPSHQVTQMGQEVILRCVPISNHLYFYWYRQILGQKVEFLVSFYNNEISEKSEIFDDQFSVERPDGSNFTLKIRSTKLEDSAMYFCASRQGRGGGATQYFGPGTRLTVL.

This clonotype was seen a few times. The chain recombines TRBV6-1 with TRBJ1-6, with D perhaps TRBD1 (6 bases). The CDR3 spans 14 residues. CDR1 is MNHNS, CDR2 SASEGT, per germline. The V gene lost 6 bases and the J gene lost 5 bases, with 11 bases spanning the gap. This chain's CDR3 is CASRAAGDNSPLHF. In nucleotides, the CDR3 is TGTGCCAGCAGGGCGGCAGGGGATAATTCACCCCTCCACTTT.